This TCR beta chain was sequenced in a study of long-term antiretroviral therapy in people with HIV. Turning to the study itself: About a decade before 2015, the earliest samples were taken when ART was typically delayed. Regarding the study as a whole: Missing from the dataset were any data on ART adherence, viral resistance or therapy changes. Transplant donor controls retained higher diversity, though diversity increased after ART.

As to this clone: Its target is not known.

The assay, immunoSEQ v3.0, was run at survey level. For each individual sample, sequencing targeted about 35,000-50,000 T-cell genomes. TCRdb's table, derived via immunoSEQ multiplex PCR, lists solely in-frame clones and lacks some. The profile shows 25,000 to 30,000 clones, over 75% of them singletons. The germline gives CDR1 SGHTA, CDR2 FQGNSA. This CDR3 is 15 amino acids long. The V end was cut by 4 bases, the J end by 1 base, with 13 bases between. The sample consisted of unsorted PBMCs, taken 1.1 years before starting antiretroviral therapy. This receptor was obtained from a woman in her thirties with HIV. The chain links TRBV7-2 to TRBJ1-2, with unresolved D. The CDR3 region is CASSSDPFDNYGYTF. CDR3 sequence (DNA): TGTGCCAGCAGCTCAGATCCTTTCGATAACTATGGCTACACCTTC. Variable domain in full (rest from reference TRBV7-2 and TRBJ1-2): GAGVSQSPSNKVTEKGKDVELRCDPISGHTALYWYRQSLGQGLEFLIYFQGNSAPDKSGLPSDRFSAERTGGSVSTLTIQRTQQEDSAVYLCASSSDPFDNYGYTFGSGTRLTVV.